Sequencing of this T cell receptor beta chain was carried out in a study of blood T cell repertoires in COVID-19. Study overall: PBMCs, B-cell-depleted T cells, or T cells were the source of the cDNA or gDNA that made up the material.

Germline CDR1 reads SGHTA; CDR2 reads FQGTGA. CDR3 length: 15 residues. Trimming pared 5 bases from V and 7 bases from J, leaving 20 bases between. Source study methods: Reference gene primer amplification gave estimated nucleated cell counts. TCRdb's table, derived via immunoSEQ multiplex PCR, lists solely in-frame clones and lacks some. Clone size and V and J calls were adopted from that table, with D and trimming inferred from the DNA. The sample includes over 150,000 clones, about 87% of them seen just once. In its sample, this clone was seen a few times. This receptor was obtained from a woman in her 70s with COVID-19, enrolled during active disease. The sequenced material came from peripheral blood. The chain uses TRBV7-3 and TRBJ1-1, with D possibly being TRBD1 (6 bases). CDR3 DNA sequence: TGTGCCAGCAGCGGCCAGGACAGCCTAATTGATGAAGCTTTCTTT. Its protein is CASSGQDSLIDEAFF. The full variable domain, its missing parts supplied by reference TRBV7-3 and TRBJ1-1, is GAGVSQTPSNKVTEKGKYVELRCDPISGHTALYWYRQSLGQGPEFLIYFQGTGAADDSGLPNDRFFAVRPEGSVSTLKIQRTERGDSAVYLCASSGQDSLIDEAFFGQGTRLTVV.